The source of this T cell receptor beta chain is a study of blood T cell repertoires in COVID-19. Authors' methods: Estimation of nucleated cell counts relied on the amplification of reference gene primers. Assay: immunoSEQ multiplex PCR; the TCRdb copy retains only in-frame clones and omits some. The D gene and trimming were derived from the DNA, and the V and J assignments and clone size from that table. The sample has 85,000 to 110,000 clones, around 90% seen once. Germline CDR1 reads SGHNT; CDR2 reads YENEEA. This CDR3 has 15 amino acids. V shed 4 bases and J 2 bases; nucleotides not matched to a gene: 8. This clone was observed a single time. The same CDR3 is also encoded by other DNA sequences in this sample.

J is TRBJ2-7 and V is TRBV11-3; 7 bases agree with TRBD2. Sequencing used peripheral blood. The receptor was isolated from a man aged 45-60 years in a cohort sampled during active COVID-19. This CDR3 is CASSSGLAGAYEQYF. CDR3 bases: TGTGCCAGCAGCTCGGGACTGGCGGGGGCCTACGAGCAGTACTTC.